The 9 T cell receptor beta chains below come from one sample, sequenced in a study of blood T cell repertoires in COVID-19. The protocol was immunoSEQ multiplex PCR, while the TCRdb copy is restricted to in-frame clones and leaves out a portion. Among approximately 210,000 clones, around 90% were seen once, and the ten largest hold roughly 15%. The specimen sequenced was PBMCs or T cells enriched from blood (not recorded which). The receptors were sampled from a woman aged 50 to 60 with acute COVID-19.

The rearrangement links TRBV19 to TRBJ2-7; 7 nucleotides align to TRBD2. The CDR3 runs 15 residues. From germline, CDR1 is LNHDA and CDR2 SQIVND (reference sequence). J gave up 2 bases and V 5 bases, and 9 bases lay outside the gene matches. The CDR3 DNA sequence: TGTGCCAGTAGTTCCATGACTAGCTATACCTACGAGCAGTACTTC. Protein product: CASSSMTSYTYEQYF.

The gene calls are TRBV5-1 and TRBJ2-6; perhaps TRBD2 as D (5 bases). V dropped 3 bases and J dropped 2 bases, with 9 bases sitting between them. This CDR3 comprises 15 residues. Germline-derived CDR1 and CDR2 are SGHRS and YFSETQ. In nucleotides, the CDR3 is TGCGCCAGCAGCTCCCCGGGGACTGGGGCCAACGTCCTGACTTTC. Encoded protein: CASSSPGTGANVLTF.

The rearrangement links TRBV5-1 to TRBJ2-7, with 7 bases matching TRBD1. Germline V CDR1 and CDR2: SGHRS, YFSETQ. The CDR3 has 14 residues. V lost 0 bases, J lost 3 bases, and 3 bases stayed unmatched. The CDR3 region is CASSLVDRLYEQYF. Written as DNA, the CDR3 is TGCGCCAGCAGCTTGGTGGACAGGCTCTACGAGCAGTACTTC.

V gene TRBV28 combines with J gene TRBJ1-4; D is unresolved. Germline V CDR1 and CDR2: MDHEN, SYDVKM. Between the trimmed V and J ends, which lost 7 bases and 2 bases, there was a span of 17 bases. There are 16 residues in the CDR3. The CDR3 DNA reads as TGTGCCAGCACTACTCGCCCGGGAAGGACTAATGAAAAACTGTTTTTT. It is translated as CASTTRPGRTNEKLFF.

As DNA, the CDR3 is TGTGCCAGCGGCGGGACTAGCGGATACAATGAGCAGTTCTTC. Translation: CASGGTSGYNEQFF. The chain joins TRBV9 to TRBJ2-1; 11 bases match TRBD2. This CDR3 has 14 amino acids. Germline CDR1 SGDLS, CDR2 YYNGEE. V gave up 7 bases and J gave up 4 bases; unmatched junction bases: 4.

The gene calls are TRBV6-4 and TRBJ1-2, with 9 bases that match TRBD1. Germline V CDR1 and CDR2: MRHNA, SNTAGT. J lost 4 bases, V lost 4 bases, and 10 bases had no gene match. The CDR3 spans 16 residues. The CDR3 reads CASSGELGQGTYGYTF. For the CDR3, the DNA is TGTGCCAGCAGTGGAGAATTAGGACAGGGGACCTATGGCTACACCTTC.

This chain links TRBV2 with TRBJ2-3; 7 bases align to TRBD2. The CDR3 loop spans 15 amino acids. Germline CDR1 and CDR2: SNHLY and FYNNEI. Trimming took 4 bases from V and 0 from J; bases not matched to a gene: 4. The CDR3 region has the DNA TGTGCCAGCAGTGTTTGGCGGGGGAGCACAGATACGCAGTATTTT. Amino acid sequence: CASSVWRGSTDTQYF.

This chain connects TRBV6-5 to TRBJ2-2; tentatively, D is TRBD1 (5 bases). From germline, CDR1 is MNHEY and CDR2 SVGAGI. This CDR3 is 15 amino acids long. The V and J ends lost 6 bases and 8 bases respectively, with 19 bases between them. CDR3 residues: CASSPKGAPWGELFF. The CDR3 DNA follows: TGTGCCAGCAGCCCCAAAGGGGCCCCTTGGGGGGAGCTGTTTTTT.

V usage is TRBV7-9 and J usage is TRBJ2-7; possible D gene TRBD2, 5 bases. This CDR3 is built from 15 residues. V lost 4 bases and J lost 0, with 13 bases in between. The V gene's germline CDR1 is SEHNR and CDR2 FQNEAQ (reference sequence). The CDR3 bases are TGTGCCAGCAGCTCGGACTGGGGTAGCTCCTACGAGCAGTACTTC. It yields the protein CASSSDWGSSYEQYF.